These 8 T cell receptor beta chains share one sample of origin, sequenced in a study of cytomegalovirus exposure and HLA in healthy donors. PCR amplification relied on 60 Vbeta primers (plus 13 Jbeta primers). TCRdb's copy holds only in-frame clones and misses some; the assay was immunoSEQ multiplex PCR. The table includes 90,000 to 110,000 clones, around 76% detected once. Sequenced input: PBMCs. Receptors originate from a man aged 40-49 years in good health and CMV-seropositive.

The gene calls are TRBV11-3 and TRBJ2-5; a possible D gene is TRBD2 (6 bases). V was pared by 5 bases and J by 1 base, with 11 bases between. Germline V CDR1 and CDR2: SGHNT, YENEEA. The CDR3 is 14 residues long. This CDR3 is CASSDQGGQETQYF. The DNA of the CDR3 is TGTGCCAGCAGCGATCAGGGAGGCCAAGAGACCCAGTACTTC.

The chain uses TRBV11-2 and TRBJ2-1, with D unclear. The CDR3 is 15 amino acids. Trimming took 1 base from V and 10 from J, leaving 17 bases between them. Germline V gives CDR1 SGHAT, CDR2 FQNNGV. The CDR3 is CASSLGFSRSREQFF. CDR3 DNA: TGTGCCAGCAGCTTAGGTTTTAGCAGAAGCCGAGAGCAGTTCTTC.

This clone was seen a single time. The chain couples TRBV19 to TRBJ2-5; TRBD1 agrees at 7 bases. Germline CDR1 is LNHDA and CDR2 is SQIVND (reference sequence). CDR3 size: 16 residues. J gave up 0 bases and V 3 bases, and 7 bases lay outside the gene matches. CDR3 in amino acids: CASSIGTVGDQETQYF. The CDR3 DNA is TGTGCCAGTAGTATCGGGACAGTCGGTGACCAAGAGACCCAGTACTTC.

This clone was observed a few times. This chain uses TRBV13 with TRBJ1-1, with D unresolved. CDR3 length equals 16 residues. Germline lookup yields CDR1 PRHDT and CDR2 FYEKMQ (reference sequence). Trimming took 8 bases from V and 1 from J, leaving 20 bases between them. Here the CDR3 DNA reads TGTGCCAGCCGTCAAAGTCGAGGGTTAAGGAACACTGAAGCTTTCTTT. Amino acid sequence: CASRQSRGLRNTEAFF.

This clone was observed a handful of times. The chain employs TRBV2 and TRBJ2-7, with a tentative D call TRBD2 (5 bases). Germline-derived CDR1 and CDR2 are SNHLY and FYNNEI. The V and J ends lost 7 bases and 4 bases respectively, with 14 bases between them. The length of the CDR3 is 13 residues. CDR3 region: CASTLENLYEQYF. CDR3 DNA: TGTGCCAGCACACTAGAAAACCTTTACGAGCAGTACTTC.

The J gene is TRBJ2-2, the V gene TRBV9; 11 bases match TRBD1. This CDR3 contains 16 residues. The germline V gene encodes CDR1 SGDLS and CDR2 YYNGEE. J was trimmed by 2 bases and V by 4 bases; bases with no gene match: 4. CDR3 sequence reads: CASSQRTGGNTGELFF. CDR3 DNA sequence: TGTGCCAGCAGCCAAAGGACAGGGGGCAACACCGGGGAGCTGTTTTTT.

The rearrangement links TRBV4-2 to TRBJ2-3; no firm D call. The CDR3 totals 13 residues. Trimming took off 4 bases at V and 1 base at J, with 6 bases between the two ends. Germline-derived CDR1 and CDR2 are LGHNA and YNFKEQ. Written as DNA, the CDR3 is TGTGCCAGCAGCCCGAGTGGCACAGATACGCAGTATTTT. Translation: CASSPSGTDTQYF.

V is TRBV25-1 and J is TRBJ2-7; D gene unclear. Germline V CDR1 and CDR2: MGHDK, SYGVNS. The V and J ends lost 6 bases and 2 bases respectively, with 8 bases between them. This CDR3 is built from 12 residues. The CDR3 DNA follows: TGTGCCAGCAGCCGAGGAGCCTACGAGCAGTACTTC. It yields the protein CASSRGAYEQYF.